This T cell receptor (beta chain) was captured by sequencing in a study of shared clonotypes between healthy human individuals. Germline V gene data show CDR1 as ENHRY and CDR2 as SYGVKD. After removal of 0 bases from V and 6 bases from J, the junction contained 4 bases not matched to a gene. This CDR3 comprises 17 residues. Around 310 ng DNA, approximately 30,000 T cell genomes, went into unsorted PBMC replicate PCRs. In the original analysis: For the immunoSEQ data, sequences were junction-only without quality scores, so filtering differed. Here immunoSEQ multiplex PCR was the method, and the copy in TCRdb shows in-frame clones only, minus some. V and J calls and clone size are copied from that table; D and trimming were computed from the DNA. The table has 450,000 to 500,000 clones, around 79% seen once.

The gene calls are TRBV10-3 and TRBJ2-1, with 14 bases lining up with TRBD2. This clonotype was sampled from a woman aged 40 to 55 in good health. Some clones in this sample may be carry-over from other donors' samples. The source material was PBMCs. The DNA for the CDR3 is TGTGCCATCAGTGAGTCGGGACTAGCGGGAGCCTTCAATGAGCAGTTCTTC. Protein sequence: CAISESGLAGAFNEQFF.